The 14 T cell receptor beta chains below all came from one sample that was sequenced in a study of cytomegalovirus exposure and HLA in healthy donors. The PCR ran on 60 Vbeta and 13 Jbeta primers. Clones were sequenced by immunoSEQ multiplex PCR, and TCRdb holds only the in-frame ones, with some missing. The sample yields approximately 160,000 clones, about four fifths seen once. The material sequenced was PBMCs. These receptors all stem from a woman between 45 and 60 years old in good health and CMV-seropositive.

As to this clone: At one end, the junction sequence differs from germline, possibly due to a read error. The chain joins TRBV7-2 to TRBJ2-3; 9 bases are shared with TRBD2. This CDR3 region has 15 residues. Germline CDR1 SGHTA, CDR2 FQGNSA. CDR3 protein: CASSLVAGVTDAQYF. As DNA, the CDR3 is TGTGCCAGCAGCTTAGTAGCGGGGGTCACAGATGCGCAGTATTTT.

The rearrangement joins TRBV7-2 to TRBJ2-2; D perhaps matches TRBD2 (7 bases). The V end lost 1 base, the J end lost 4 bases, and 13 bases lay between the germline ends. The germline CDR1 and CDR2 sequences are SGHTA and FQGNSA. The CDR3 is 16 residues long. This CDR3 reads CASSLDGGPATGELFF. The DNA of the CDR3 is TGTGCCAGCAGCTTAGACGGGGGGCCGGCCACCGGGGAGCTGTTTTTT.

The chain has TRBV18 and TRBJ1-3; 7 positions agree with TRBD1. The CDR3 consists of 15 residues. CDR1 and CDR2 from the germline V gene are KGHSH and LQKENI. J gave up 0 bases and V 3 bases, and 2 bases lay outside the gene matches. The CDR3 spells CASSPTGSSGNTIYF. CDR3 DNA: TGTGCCAGCTCACCGACAGGGAGCTCTGGAAACACCATATATTTT.

As regards this clone: A junction end diverges from the germline sequence, so it may reflect a read error. The rearrangement uses TRBV7-9 and TRBJ2-7, with 13 bases lining up with TRBD2. This CDR3 region has 18 residues. Per the germline V gene, CDR1 is SEHNR and CDR2 is FQNEAQ (reference sequence). CDR3 sequence reads: CSSSGRTSGGSFGYEQYF. The CDR3 region has the DNA TGTTCCAGCAGCGGACGGACTAGCGGGGGATCTTTTGGCTACGAGCAGTACTTC.

J is TRBJ1-5 and V is TRBV7-3, with a possible D match to TRBD1 (6 bases). Germline loops: CDR1 SGHTA, CDR2 FQGTGA. Trimming pared 0 bases from V and 0 bases from J, leaving 12 bases between. This CDR3 is 17 amino acids long. This chain's CDR3 is CASSLTSRGISNQPQHF. DNA for the CDR3: TGTGCCAGCAGCTTAACGTCAAGGGGGATTAGCAATCAGCCCCAGCATTTT.

The chain uses TRBV29-1 and TRBJ1-1; no firm D call. V lost 4 bases and J lost 10, with 13 bases in between. This CDR3 is 11 amino acids long. The germline V gene encodes CDR1 SQVTM and CDR2 ANQGSEA. The CDR3: CSVGEQAGAFF. CDR3 sequence (DNA): TGCAGCGTTGGGGAGCAAGCGGGAGCTTTCTTT.

To note about this clone: The identical CDR3 is also encoded by other nucleotide sequences in the sample. The rearrangement uses TRBV7-2 and TRBJ1-2, with TRBD1 as a possible D gene (5 bases). This CDR3 region has 12 residues. The germline V gene encodes CDR1 SGHTA and CDR2 FQGNSA. Between the trimmed V and J ends, which lost 3 bases and 4 bases, there was a span of 6 bases. CDR3 protein: CASSLGLYGYTF. As DNA, the CDR3 is TGTGCCAGCAGCTTGGGGCTCTATGGCTACACCTTC.

The chain links TRBV9 to TRBJ1-1; D is possibly TRBD1 (6 bases). V lost 3 bases and J lost 5, with 8 bases in between. Germline CDR1 reads SGDLS; CDR2 reads YYNGEE. This CDR3 region has 12 residues. CDR3 DNA sequence: TGTGCCAGCAGCGATAGGGGGACTGAAGCTTTCTTT. The encoded protein is CASSDRGTEAFF.

This clone was seen more than once but under ten times. The chain is built from TRBV9 and TRBJ2-1; D may be TRBD2 (5 bases). Looked up from germline, CDR1 is SGDLS and CDR2 is YYNGEE. Trimming removed 3 bases at V and 5 bases at J, with 12 bases between. There are 14 residues in the CDR3. The CDR3 coding sequence is TGTGCCAGCAGCGCCGGACTGATGAACAATGAGCAGTTCTTC. It is translated as CASSAGLMNNEQFF. Using reference TRBV9 and TRBJ2-1 for the parts outside the CDR3, the full variable domain is DSGVTQTPKHLITATGQRVTLRCSPRSGDLSVYWYQQSLDQGLQFLIQYYNGEERAKGNILERFSAQQFPDLHSELNLSSLELGDSALYFCASSAGLMNNEQFFGPGTRLTVL.

The chain uses TRBV28 and TRBJ2-2; maybe TRBD2 (5 bases). V shed 6 bases and J shed 4 bases, with 12 bases lying between them. The CDR3 consists of 14 residues. CDR1 is MDHEN, CDR2 SYDVKM, per germline. The CDR3, as DNA: TGTGCCAGCAGCTATCGGACTTCCACCGGGGAGCTGTTTTTT. Its protein product is CASSYRTSTGELFF. The full variable domain, completed using reference TRBV28 and TRBJ2-2, is DVKVTQSSRYLVKRTGEKVFLECVQDMDHENMFWYRQDPGLGLRLIYFSYDVKMKEKGDIPEGYSVSREKKERFSLILESASTNQTSMYLCASSYRTSTGELFFGEGSRLTVL.

The J gene is TRBJ1-2, the V gene TRBV29-1, with a weak D call TRBD1 (6 bases). The CDR3 sequence is 15 residues long. V was pared by 0 bases and J by 0 bases, with 11 bases between. From germline, CDR1 is SQVTM and CDR2 ANQGSEA. The CDR3 nucleotides read TGCAGCGTTGAAGATGAGGGACAACCTAACTATGGCTACACCTTC. Translating it yields CSVEDEGQPNYGYTF. The whole variable domain, remainder taken from reference TRBV29-1 and TRBJ1-2, is SAVISQKPSRDICQRGTSLTIQCQVDSQVTMMFWYRQQPGQSLTLIATANQGSEATYESGFVIDKFPISRPNLTFSTLTVSNMSPEDSSIYLCSVEDEGQPNYGYTFGSGTRLTVV.

This clone is a singleton in its sample. The gene calls are TRBV15 and TRBJ1-1, with TRBD1 matching over 7 bases. V was pared by 0 bases and J by 2 bases, with 9 bases of the junction left unmatched. The CDR3 is made up of 17 amino acids. Germline CDR1 reads LNHNV; CDR2 reads YYDKDF (reference sequence). CDR3 amino acids: CATSRERMRGLNTEAFF. The CDR3 coding sequence is TGTGCCACCAGCAGAGAGAGGATGAGGGGGCTCAACACTGAAGCTTTCTTT.

The V gene is TRBV19, the J gene TRBJ2-7; D is possibly TRBD2 (5 bases). This CDR3 spans 17 amino acids. The ends were cut back, 2 bases at V and 2 bases at J, with 19 bases in the middle. CDR1 is LNHDA and CDR2 is SQIVND in the germline V gene (reference sequence). CDR3 sequence reads: CASSIMFSPGMAYEQYF. In DNA form, the CDR3 reads TGTGCCAGTAGTATAATGTTTTCCCCGGGGATGGCCTACGAGCAGTACTTC.

Concerning this clone: Other DNA sequences from this sample encode an identical CDR3 as well. V is TRBV5-1 and J is TRBJ1-1; 11 bases align to TRBD1. Germline V gene data show CDR1 as SGHRS and CDR2 as YFSETQ. The junction had 6 bases not matched to a gene; V was cut back by 0 bases and J by 5 bases. The CDR3 is 16 amino acids. The CDR3 region is CASSLATGTGGTEAFF. The CDR3 nucleotides read TGCGCCAGCAGCTTGGCCACGGGGACAGGGGGGACTGAAGCTTTCTTT.